This T cell receptor (beta chain) came from a study of blood T cell repertoires in COVID-19. Profiling relied on immunoSEQ multiplex PCR, and the TCRdb table lists in-frame clones only, not all of them. The table shows approximately 310,000 clones, with 80% to 90% occurring only once. CDR3 length equals 14 residues. Unmatched junction bases numbered 6, after V lost 3 bases and J lost 5 bases. Germline V CDR1 and CDR2: SGHNT, YYREEE (reference sequence). The study recruited people aged about 18 to 95 years across roughly 25 US areas. Symptom resolution, clearance, or two negative PCRs marked donors in Cohort 3 as recovered.

Sequences were obtained from PBMCs or T cells enriched from blood (not recorded which). This receptor was obtained from a man aged 30 to 39 who had recovered from COVID-19. The V and J genes are TRBV5-4 and TRBJ2-7; 9 bases match TRBD1. The CDR3 region has the DNA TGTGCCAGCAGCTCCCCGACAGGGGGGAACGAGCAGTACTTC. As protein: CASSSPTGGNEQYF. Variable domain in full (rest from reference TRBV5-4 and TRBJ2-7): ETGVTQSPTHLIKTRGQQVTLRCSSQSGHNTVSWYQQALGQGPQFIFQYYREEENGRGNFPPRFSGLQFPNYSSELNVNALELDDSALYLCASSSPTGGNEQYFGPGTRLTVT.